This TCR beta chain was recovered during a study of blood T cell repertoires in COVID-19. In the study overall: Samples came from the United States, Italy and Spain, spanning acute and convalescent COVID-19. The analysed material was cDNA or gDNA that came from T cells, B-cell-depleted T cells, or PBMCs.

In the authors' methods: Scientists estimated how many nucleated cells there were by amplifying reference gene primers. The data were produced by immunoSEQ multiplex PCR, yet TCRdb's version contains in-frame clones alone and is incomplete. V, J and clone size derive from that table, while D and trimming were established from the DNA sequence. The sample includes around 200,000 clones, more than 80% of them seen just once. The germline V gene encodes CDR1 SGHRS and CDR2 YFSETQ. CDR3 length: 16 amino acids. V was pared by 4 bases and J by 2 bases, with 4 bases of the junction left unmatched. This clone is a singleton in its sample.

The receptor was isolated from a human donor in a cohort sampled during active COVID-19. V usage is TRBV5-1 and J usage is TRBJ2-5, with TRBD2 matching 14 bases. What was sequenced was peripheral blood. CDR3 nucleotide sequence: TGCGCCAGCAGCACGGGACTAGCGGGGGCTCAAGAGACCCAGTACTTC. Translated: CASSTGLAGAQETQYF. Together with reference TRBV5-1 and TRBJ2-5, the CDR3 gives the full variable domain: KAGVTQTPRYLIKTRGQQVTLSCSPISGHRSVSWYQQTPGQGLQFLFEYFSETQRNKGNFPGRFSGRQFSNSRSEMNVSTLELGDSALYLCASSTGLAGAQETQYFGPGTRLLVL.